This TCR beta chain was identified in a study of vaccination and CD4 T cells after COVID-19. Study-level findings and limits: Convalescent patients' clones that were vaccine-specific were spike mono-reactive in 304 of 307 cases.

This clonotype was observed a handful of times. Its antigen is still unknown. The Oncomine TCR Beta short-read assay was what sequenced the DNA obtained from cultured CD4+ T cells. One entry per CDR3 protein results from TCRdb running MiXCR on the PCR reads. The sample lists about 7,400 distinct CDR3 sequences, more than 35% occurring once. The CDR3 length is 15 residues. The V gene's germline CDR1 is DFQATT and CDR2 SNEGSKA (reference sequence). V was clipped by 0 bases and J by 4 bases; unmatched bases: 5. Treatment reported: roughly ten-day PBMC culture with coronavirus spike peptide pools or control peptides (ViraFEST assay). Gathering of the CD4+ T cells, from the unexposed donor, took place before the COVID-19 pandemic (2011-2018).

Sequencing was carried out using CD4+ T cells from blood, cultured in vitro. The V and J genes are TRBV20-1 and TRBJ2-4, with TRBD1 identical over 8 bases. The source is a human donor in good health. The CDR3 coding sequence is TGCAGTGCTAGAGATTTGGGGACAGGTAAAAACATTCAGTACTTC. Translated, it gives CSARDLGTGKNIQYF.